Listed here are 24 T cell receptor beta chains from one sample, sequenced in a study of T cell repertoires in cytomegalovirus infection. TCRdb redid the calling of the reads with MiXCR, one entry per CDR3 protein. This table has about 150,000 distinct CDR3 sequences, roughly a quarter appearing once. Input material: PBMCs. These receptors came from a human donor in good health (CMV status not recorded). Some clones in this sample may be carry-over from other donors' samples.

A remark on this clonotype: The conserved phenylalanine or tryptophan is not found at the CDR3 terminus, so this likely reflects a read error. The rearrangement links TRBV28 to TRBJ1-3, with D possibly TRBD1 on 5 matching bases. Trimming removed 4 bases from V and 4 bases from J, with 14 bases in between. The V gene's germline CDR1 is MDHEN and CDR2 SYDVKM. This CDR3 is built from 15 residues. CDR3 in amino acids: CASSSTGAYGNTIYV. The DNA for the CDR3 is TGTGCCAGCAGTTCCACCGGGGCGTACGGAAACACCATATATGTT.

The CDR3 bases are TGTGCCAGTTCCCCCTTTCCGGGACAACAAGAGACCCAGTACTTC. This gives the protein CASSPFPGQQETQYF. V and J are TRBV19 and TRBJ2-5; tentative D call: TRBD1 (6 bases). Looked up from germline, CDR1 is LNHDA and CDR2 is SQIVND (reference sequence). This CDR3 has 15 amino acids. V shed 8 bases and J shed 2 bases, with 18 bases lying between them.

This clonotype was seen at least ten times. The chain carries TRBV7-2 and TRBJ2-7; 9 bases agree with TRBD1. The CDR3 length is 15 residues. The ends lost 5 bases at V and 2 bases at J; junction bases unmatched: 7. Germline CDR1 reads SGHTA; CDR2 reads FQGNSA. This chain's CDR3 is CASSLDRGSTYEQYF. The CDR3 region has the DNA TGTGCCAGCAGCCTGGACAGGGGATCGACCTACGAGCAGTACTTC.

J is TRBJ2-3 and V is TRBV27, with TRBD2 identical over 7 bases. This CDR3 has 16 amino acids. J was trimmed by 8 bases and V by 4 bases; bases with no gene match: 15. The germline CDR1 and CDR2 sequences are MNHEY and SMNVEV (reference sequence). This CDR3 is CASSSTWGGSDSTQYF. The CDR3 DNA reads as TGTGCCAGCAGTTCAACATGGGGGGGGTCTGATAGTACGCAGTATTTT.

V and J are TRBV29-1 and TRBJ1-2, with unresolved D. The germline V gene has CDR1 SQVTM and CDR2 ANQGSEA. Deletions cut 4 bases from V and 8 bases from J, with 11 bases between. This CDR3 spans 11 amino acids. The CDR3 DNA sequence: TGCAGCGTTGGCGAAGTGGGGGGCTACACCTTC. Encoded protein: CSVGEVGGYTF.

The V gene is TRBV12-3 or TRBV12-4, the J gene TRBJ1-5; 10 bases fit TRBD1. CDR3 length: 13 residues. V lost 5 bases and J lost 8; bases outside the gene matches: 3. CDR3 loop: CASSGDRGEPQHF. Here the CDR3 DNA reads TGTGCCAGCAGTGGGGACAGGGGTGAGCCCCAGCATTTT.

This clonotype was seen repeatedly, ten times or more. The J gene is TRBJ2-3, the V gene TRBV27, with D tentatively TRBD1 (5 bases). In germline, CDR1 is MNHEY, CDR2 SMNVEV (reference sequence). V was clipped by 6 bases and J by 3 bases, with 13 bases between them. This CDR3 has 14 amino acids. The CDR3 here is CASSPTGGTDTQYF. CDR3 nucleotides: TGTGCCAGCAGCCCTACAGGTGGGACAGATACGCAGTATTTT.

This rearrangement joins TRBV28 to TRBJ1-4; D is perhaps TRBD1 (5 bases). V dropped 5 bases and J dropped 4 bases, with 14 bases sitting between them. Looked up from germline, CDR1 is MDHEN and CDR2 is SYDVKM. The length of the CDR3 is 15 residues. The CDR3: CASSPPGRSNEKLFF. CDR3 nucleotide sequence: TGTGCCAGCAGTCCCCCGGGACGGAGTAATGAAAAACTGTTTTTT.

This rearrangement joins TRBV19 to TRBJ2-1, with D hard to call. The CDR3 is 16 residues long. V lost 4 bases and J 0 bases, leaving 13 bases between the germline ends. Germline V lookup: CDR1 LNHDA, CDR2 SQIVND (reference sequence). CDR3 in DNA: TGTGCCAGTAGTACCCTTACTACGAGCTCCTACAATGAGCAGTTCTTC. It codes for CASSTLTTSSYNEQFF.

This rearrangement joins TRBV20-1 to TRBJ2-6; D remains ambiguous. The CDR3 totals 13 residues. Between the trimmed V and J ends, which lost 6 bases and 0 bases, there was a span of 6 bases. Germline V gene sequence: CDR1 DFQATT, CDR2 SNEGSKA (reference sequence). CDR3 amino acids: CSAGNSGANVLTF. CDR3 DNA sequence: TGCAGTGCGGGAAACTCTGGGGCCAACGTCCTGACTTTC.

This clonotype has a handful of counts. CDR3 coding DNA: TGTGCCAGCAGCTCGATACAGGGTGGAACTGAAGCTTTCTTT. This sequence encodes CASSSIQGGTEAFF. The chain recombines TRBV7-9 with TRBJ1-1, with D possibly being TRBD1 (6 bases). V was clipped by 4 bases and J by 5 bases, with 14 bases between them. The germline CDR1 and CDR2 sequences are SEHNR and FQNEAQ (reference sequence). The CDR3 sequence is 14 residues long.

The CDR3 sequence is CASSTGANTGELFF. The CDR3 DNA is TGTGCCAGCAGCACTGGGGCGAACACCGGGGAGCTGTTTTTT. V and J are TRBV7-3 and TRBJ2-2; D not certain. Trimming took off 5 bases at V and 0 bases at J, with 7 bases between the two ends. The germline V gene has CDR1 SGHTA and CDR2 FQGTGA. The CDR3 covers 14 residues.

This clonotype was seen at least ten times. The chain links TRBV7-2 to TRBJ1-1; a weak D match, TRBD1 (6 bases). V dropped 3 bases and J dropped 2 bases, with 13 bases sitting between them. Germline V gene lookup returns CDR1 SGHTA and CDR2 FQGNSA. CDR3 size: 15 residues. Here the CDR3 reads CASSLGASFNTEAFF. For the CDR3, the DNA is TGTGCCAGCAGCTTGGGGGCATCTTTTAACACTGAAGCTTTCTTT.

This clonotype was counted at least ten times. J is TRBJ2-5 and V is TRBV7-9; perhaps TRBD2 as D (6 bases). CDR3 size: 13 residues. Germline CDR1 SEHNR, CDR2 FQNEAQ (reference sequence). V shed 3 bases and J shed 2 bases, with 7 bases lying between them. The CDR3 DNA is TGTGCCAGCAGCTTGGGGGGTCAAGAGACCCAGTACTTC. Translating it yields CASSLGGQETQYF.

Ten or more counts support this clonotype. The chain employs TRBV11-3 and TRBJ2-3; D is possibly TRBD1 or TRBD2 (5 bases each). The CDR3 runs 15 residues. CDR1 and CDR2 (germline): SGHNT, YENEEA. Trimming took 5 bases from V and 2 from J, leaving 14 bases between them. CDR3 sequence: CASSPGGGSTDTQYF. CDR3 nucleotide sequence: TGTGCCAGCAGCCCCGGTGGGGGTTCCACAGATACGCAGTATTTT.

By sample fraction, this clonotype is medium-sized. The chain recombines TRBV28 with TRBJ1-5, with D possibly TRBD1 on 5 matching bases. Trimming left V 6 bases short and J 6 bases short, with 12 bases between. There are 13 residues in the CDR3. Germline V gives CDR1 MDHEN, CDR2 SYDVKM. CDR3 sequence: CASRGEGVQPQHF. The CDR3 nucleotides are TGTGCCAGCAGGGGGGAGGGAGTTCAGCCCCAGCATTTT.

The chain employs TRBV5-4 and TRBJ2-7, with D perhaps matching TRBD1 or TRBD2 (5 bases each). V was clipped by 4 bases and J by 6 bases, with 14 bases between them. The germline CDR1 and CDR2 sequences are SGHNT and YYREEE (reference sequence). This CDR3 region has 13 residues. The CDR3 sequence: CASSGGPLGEQYF. CDR3 DNA: TGTGCCAGCAGCGGGGGACCGCTGGGCGAGCAGTACTTC.

This clonotype was picked up a small number of times. This chain uses TRBV29-1 with TRBJ2-1; 11 nucleotides match TRBD2. The CDR3 contains 14 residues. Germline values: CDR1 SQVTM, CDR2 ANQGSEA. J gave up 7 bases and V 6 bases, and 8 bases lay outside the gene matches. In nucleotides, the CDR3 is TGCAGCGTGGAGGGGACTAGCGGAGTTAATGAGCAGTTCTTC. Translated: CSVEGTSGVNEQFF.

This clonotype was recorded at least ten times. The genes are TRBV7-8 and TRBJ1-2; D possibly corresponds to TRBD1 (5 bases). CDR3 length: 14 amino acids. V lost 0 bases and J lost 7, with 12 bases in between. CDR1 is SGHVS and CDR2 is FQNEAQ in the germline V gene. CDR3 protein: CASSLAGGIRGYTF. The CDR3 DNA reads TGTGCCAGCAGCTTAGCTGGGGGAATACGTGGCTACACCTTC.

The rearrangement joins TRBV24-1 to TRBJ2-1; TRBD2 matches at 9 bases. J gave up 4 bases and V 1 base, and 16 bases lay outside the gene matches. The CDR3 is made up of 20 amino acids. Germline assignment: CDR1 KGHDR and CDR2 SFDVKD. Written as DNA, the CDR3 is TGTGCCACCAGTGATTTCCGGGACAGTAGCGGGAGAGGAGGTTACAATGAGCAGTTCTTC. Translated, it gives CATSDFRDSSGRGGYNEQFF.

This clonotype was recorded a few times. This chain joins TRBV28 and TRBJ2-1, with 13 positions matching TRBD2. The trim removed 4 bases at V and 6 bases at J, leaving 6 bases unmatched. The CDR3 consists of 16 residues. Germline CDR1 and CDR2: MDHEN and SYDVKM. The CDR3 reads CASSSRLAGGPNEQFF. For the CDR3, the DNA is TGTGCCAGCAGTTCGCGACTAGCGGGAGGCCCCAATGAGCAGTTCTTC.

This clonotype was recorded once. A much bigger clone sits one base away, suggesting this may be a read error. This chain uses TRBV6-6 with TRBJ1-5, with a weak D call TRBD1 (5 bases). Germline V gene sequence: CDR1 MNHNY, CDR2 SVGAGI (reference sequence). CDR3 length: 14 amino acids. CDR3 in amino acids: CASSYGRGNQPQPF. The CDR3 bases are TGTGCCAGCAGTTACGGACGGGGGAATCAGCCCCAGCCTTTT.

The genes are TRBV11-3 and TRBJ2-3; 9 bases are shared with TRBD1. Per the germline V gene, CDR1 is SGHNT and CDR2 is YENEEA. With 5 bases clipped from V and 2 bases from J, the junction kept 8 bases outside the gene matches. This CDR3 has 16 residues. CDR3 protein: CASSNMDRGPTDTQYF. DNA of the CDR3: TGTGCCAGCAGCAATATGGACAGGGGCCCCACAGATACGCAGTATTTT. The complete variable domain, with remaining parts taken from reference TRBV11-3 and TRBJ2-3, reads EAGVVQSPRYKIIEKKQPVAFWCNPISGHNTLYWYLQNLGQGPELLIRYENEEAVDDSQLPKDRFSAERLKGVDSTLKIQPAELGDSAVYLCASSNMDRGPTDTQYFGPGTRLTVL.

This clonotype appeared many times. The rearrangement uses TRBV7-2 and TRBJ1-2, with 8 bases lining up with TRBD1. The trim removed 4 bases at V and 8 bases at J, leaving 12 bases unmatched. Germline assignment: CDR1 SGHTA and CDR2 FQGNSA. There are 15 residues in the CDR3. The CDR3, as DNA: TGTGCCAGCAGCTCGCAGGTCCAGGGGGCGGAGGGCTACACCTTC. Amino acids: CASSSQVQGAEGYTF.